Described below is a single T cell receptor (beta chain) sequence and its context. This clonotype was detected a few times. It has no known antigen specificity. No qualities accompany the bases; no much larger clone lies one base away. The CDR3, cysteine through phenylalanine, is 15 amino acids long. The entry retains the CDR3 DNA only, 45 bases that are in frame from base 1. V is cut by 0 bases and J by 6 bases, and the space between the germline ends is 12 bases. The germline V gene yields MNHNS for CDR1 and SASEGT for CDR2. The sample originates from a study of T cell repertoires in cytomegalovirus infection (dated by TCRdb to 2018 to 2020). Broadly, across the study: Recently identified HLA-C-restricted CMV epitopes, whose presentation resists viral immunomodulation, were targeted by peptide stimulations together with well-studied HLA-B-restricted epitopes. Donor HLA type was relevant to the analysis, as public TCR beta signatures indicated carriage of CMV infection together with the matching HLA type. Study-wide findings and limitations: The ex vivo response was dominated by HLA-C-restricted CMV-specific TCR beta clonotypes, which also provided the single most frequent clonotype in two of eight donors. In both this cohort and an independent roughly 360-donor cohort, the cumulative frequency of public TCR beta family members distinguished carriers of CMV infection plus the relevant HLA type.

Data came from an Illumina HiSeq 1500. The public reads were quality trimmed at Q25 with fastp and then assembled into clones with MiXCR by TCRdb, keeping productive beta chains. All rows with the same CDR3 protein become a single entry with the most common DNA and genes. Here the sample has about 900,000 distinct CDR3 sequences; about a third occur a single time. Over 12% of the sample belongs to the ten largest clones. In the paper's terms, the treatment or condition label means: in vitro stimulation with specific CMV peptide epitopes to enrich CMV-specific T cells. The material was cultured CD8+ T cells from PBMCs, obtained from culture after CMV antigen stimulation. The source of this sequence is a human donor in good health (CMV status not recorded). Some clones in this sample may be carry-over from other donors' samples. The chain joins TRBV6-1 to TRBJ1-5; the D gene is not confidently resolved. In nucleotide form, the sequence is TGTGCCAGCAGTGAAGCAAGAGGAAGCGGTCAGCCCCAGCATTTT. This gives the protein CASSEARGSGQPQHF.